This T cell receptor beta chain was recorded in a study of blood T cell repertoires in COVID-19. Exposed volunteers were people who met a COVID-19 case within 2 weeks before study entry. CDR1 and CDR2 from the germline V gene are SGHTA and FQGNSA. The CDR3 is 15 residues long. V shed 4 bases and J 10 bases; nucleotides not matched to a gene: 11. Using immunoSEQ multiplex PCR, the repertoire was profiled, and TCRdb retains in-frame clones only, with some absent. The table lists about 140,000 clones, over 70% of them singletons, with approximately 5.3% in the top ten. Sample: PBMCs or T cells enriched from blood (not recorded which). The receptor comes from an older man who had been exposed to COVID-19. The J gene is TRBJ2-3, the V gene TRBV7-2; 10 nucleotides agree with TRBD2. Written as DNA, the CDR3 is TGTGCCAGCAGCTCCTCATCTAGCGGGAGTTGGGCGCAGTATTTT. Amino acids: CASSSSSSGSWAQYF.